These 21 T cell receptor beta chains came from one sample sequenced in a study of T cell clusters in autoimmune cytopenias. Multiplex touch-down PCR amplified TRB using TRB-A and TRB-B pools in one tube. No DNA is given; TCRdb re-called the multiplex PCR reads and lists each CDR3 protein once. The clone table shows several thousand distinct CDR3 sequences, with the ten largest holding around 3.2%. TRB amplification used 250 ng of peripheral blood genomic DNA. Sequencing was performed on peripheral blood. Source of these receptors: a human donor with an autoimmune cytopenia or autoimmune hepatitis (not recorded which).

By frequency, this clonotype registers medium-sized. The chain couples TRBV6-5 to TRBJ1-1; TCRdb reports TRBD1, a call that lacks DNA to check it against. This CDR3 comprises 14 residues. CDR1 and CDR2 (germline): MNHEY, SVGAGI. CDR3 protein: CASSYSPDRIEAFF.

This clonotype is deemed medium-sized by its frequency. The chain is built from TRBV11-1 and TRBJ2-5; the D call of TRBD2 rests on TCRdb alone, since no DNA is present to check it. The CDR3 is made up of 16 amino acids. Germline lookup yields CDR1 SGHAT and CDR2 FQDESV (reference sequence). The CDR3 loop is CASSLLAGGGQETQYF.

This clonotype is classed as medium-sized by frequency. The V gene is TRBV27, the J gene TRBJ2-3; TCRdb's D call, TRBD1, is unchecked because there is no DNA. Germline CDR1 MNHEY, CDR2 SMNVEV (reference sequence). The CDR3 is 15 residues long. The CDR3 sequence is CASSLRGGNTDTQYF.

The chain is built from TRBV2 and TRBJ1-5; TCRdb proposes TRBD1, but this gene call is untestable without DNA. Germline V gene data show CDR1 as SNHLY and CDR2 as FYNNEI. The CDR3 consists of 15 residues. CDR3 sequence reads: CASRNDRGINQPQHF.

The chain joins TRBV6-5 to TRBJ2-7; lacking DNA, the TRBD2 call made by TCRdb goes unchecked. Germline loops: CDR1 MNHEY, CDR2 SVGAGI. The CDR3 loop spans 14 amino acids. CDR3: CASRKQGGTYEQYF.

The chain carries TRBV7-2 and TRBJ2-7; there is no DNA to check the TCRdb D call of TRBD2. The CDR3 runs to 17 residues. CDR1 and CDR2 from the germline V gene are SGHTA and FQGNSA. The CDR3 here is CASSWTSGGAGSYEQYF. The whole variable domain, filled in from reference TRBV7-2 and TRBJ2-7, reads GAGVSQSPSNKVTEKGKDVELRCDPISGHTALYWYRQSLGQGLEFLIYFQGNSAPDKSGLPSDRFSAERTGGSVSTLTIQRTQQEDSAVYLCASSWTSGGAGSYEQYFGPGTRLTVT.

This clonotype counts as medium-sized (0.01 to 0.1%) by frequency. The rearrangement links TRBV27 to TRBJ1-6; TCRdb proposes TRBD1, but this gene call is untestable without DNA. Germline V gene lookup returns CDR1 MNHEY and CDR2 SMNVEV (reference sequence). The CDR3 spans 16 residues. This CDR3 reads CASTDKQGSSNSPLHF.

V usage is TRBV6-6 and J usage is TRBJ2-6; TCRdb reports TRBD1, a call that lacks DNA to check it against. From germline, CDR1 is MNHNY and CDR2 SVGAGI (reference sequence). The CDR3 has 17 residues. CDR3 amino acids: CASSGGTGPAGANVLTF.

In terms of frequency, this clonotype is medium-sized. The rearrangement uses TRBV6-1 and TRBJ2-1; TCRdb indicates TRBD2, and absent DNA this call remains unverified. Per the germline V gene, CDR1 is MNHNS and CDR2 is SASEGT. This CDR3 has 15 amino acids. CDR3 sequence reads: CASRFTLSPYNEQFF.

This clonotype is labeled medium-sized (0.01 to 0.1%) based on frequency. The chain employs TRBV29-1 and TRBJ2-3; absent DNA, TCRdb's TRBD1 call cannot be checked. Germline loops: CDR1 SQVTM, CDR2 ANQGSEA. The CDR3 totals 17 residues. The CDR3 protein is CSVEEGRGREKGDTQYF.

The chain's CDR3 is CASFRSGGETQYF. V is TRBV18 and J is TRBJ2-5; absent DNA, TCRdb's TRBD1 call cannot be checked. The CDR3 is made up of 13 amino acids. Germline CDR1 reads KGHSH; CDR2 reads LQKENI.

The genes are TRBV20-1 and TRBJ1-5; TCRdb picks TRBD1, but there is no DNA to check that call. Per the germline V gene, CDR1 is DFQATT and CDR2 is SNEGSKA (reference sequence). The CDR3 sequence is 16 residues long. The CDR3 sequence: CSARPTGRTYNQPQHF.

The CDR3 reads CASSWVQGASYNSPLHF. This rearrangement joins TRBV6-5 to TRBJ1-6; TCRdb's assignment of TRBD1 cannot be checked, as there is no DNA. CDR1 MNHEY and CDR2 SVGAGI come from the germline V gene. The CDR3 runs to 17 residues.

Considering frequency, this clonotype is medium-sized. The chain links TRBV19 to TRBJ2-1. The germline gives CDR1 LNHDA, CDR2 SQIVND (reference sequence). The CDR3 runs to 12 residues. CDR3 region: CASSLGWNEQFF.

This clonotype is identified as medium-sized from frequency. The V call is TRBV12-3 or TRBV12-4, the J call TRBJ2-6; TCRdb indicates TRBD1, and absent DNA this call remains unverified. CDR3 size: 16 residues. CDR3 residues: CASSPGTGSGANVLTF.

This CDR3 is CASSLSGRNTEAFF. The chain combines TRBV18 with TRBJ1-1. This CDR3 has 14 amino acids. From germline, CDR1 is KGHSH and CDR2 LQKENI.

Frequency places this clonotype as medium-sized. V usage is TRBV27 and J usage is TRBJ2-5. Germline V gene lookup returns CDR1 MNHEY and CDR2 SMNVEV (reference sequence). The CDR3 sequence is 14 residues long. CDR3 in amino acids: CASRPTANQETQYF.

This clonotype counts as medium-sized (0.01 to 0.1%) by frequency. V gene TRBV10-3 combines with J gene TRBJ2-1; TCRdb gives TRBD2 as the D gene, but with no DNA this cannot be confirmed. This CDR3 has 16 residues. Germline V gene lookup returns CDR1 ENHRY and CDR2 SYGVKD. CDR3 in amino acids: CAISAAGLAGMHEQFF.

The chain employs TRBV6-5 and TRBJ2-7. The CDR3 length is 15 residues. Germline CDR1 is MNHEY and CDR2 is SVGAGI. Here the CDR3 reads CASSSATGRTYEQYF.

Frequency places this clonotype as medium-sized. CDR3 in amino acids: CASLLAGGTDTQYF. The gene calls are TRBV6-1 and TRBJ2-3; TCRdb indicates TRBD2, and absent DNA this call remains unverified. Per germline, CDR1 MNHNS and CDR2 SASEGT. The CDR3 sequence is 14 residues long.

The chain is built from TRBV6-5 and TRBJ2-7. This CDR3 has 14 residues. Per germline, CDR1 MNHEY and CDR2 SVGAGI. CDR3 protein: CASSYGLSSYEQYF.